This T cell receptor beta chain appears in the sequencing data of a study of molecular identifiers for immune sequencing clone quantification. MiXCR was run by TCRdb on the PCR reads, yielding one entry per CDR3 protein. The repertoire holds about half a million distinct CDR3 sequences, with about a fifth as singletons. The CDR3 length is 14 residues. CDR1 and CDR2 from the germline V gene are SGHKS and YYEKEE (reference sequence). The ends lost 4 bases at V and 4 bases at J; junction bases unmatched: 4. This clonotype has just a few counts. Sorting isolated naive CD8 T cells as CD8+CD4-CCR7+CD45RA+ events.

This chain joins TRBV5-5 and TRBJ2-1; 8 bases are a match to TRBD2. This sequence was found in a human donor in good health. Some libraries in this study had Jurkat cell RNA spiked in. Sequenced input: naive CD8+ T cells from blood, with Jurkat cell RNA spiked in. Subset meaning: FACS-sorted CD8+CD4-CCR7+CD45RA+ naive T cells. CDR3 loop: CASSHGGGYNEQFF. The CDR3 DNA follows: TGTGCCAGCAGCCACGGGGGGGGGTACAATGAGCAGTTCTTC.